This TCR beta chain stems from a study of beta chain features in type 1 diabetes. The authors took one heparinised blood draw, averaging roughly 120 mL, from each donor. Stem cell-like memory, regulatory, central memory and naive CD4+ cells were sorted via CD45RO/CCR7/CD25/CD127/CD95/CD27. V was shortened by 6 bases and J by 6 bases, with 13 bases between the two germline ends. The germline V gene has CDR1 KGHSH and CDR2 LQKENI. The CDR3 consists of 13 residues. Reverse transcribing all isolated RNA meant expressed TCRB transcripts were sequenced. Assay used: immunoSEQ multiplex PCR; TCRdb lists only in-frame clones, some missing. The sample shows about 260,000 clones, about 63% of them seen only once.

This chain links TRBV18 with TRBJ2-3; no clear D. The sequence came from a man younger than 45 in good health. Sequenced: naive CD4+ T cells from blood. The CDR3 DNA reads TGTGCCAGCTCCCGGTTCGGAGAGGATACGCAGTATTTT. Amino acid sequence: CASSRFGEDTQYF.